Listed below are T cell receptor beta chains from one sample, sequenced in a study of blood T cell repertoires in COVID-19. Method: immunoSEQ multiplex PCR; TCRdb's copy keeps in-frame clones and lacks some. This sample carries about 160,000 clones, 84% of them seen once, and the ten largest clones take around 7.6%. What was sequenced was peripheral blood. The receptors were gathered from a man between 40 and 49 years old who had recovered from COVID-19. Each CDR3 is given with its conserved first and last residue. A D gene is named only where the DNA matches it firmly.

CASSRQGSVDTQYF,TRBV6-5,TRBD1
CSAGFSYEQYF,TRBV20-1,-
CAISDQGRDGYTF,TRBV10-3,-
CASSYSLGRGTQETQYF,TRBV6-2/TRBV6-3,-
CASSPWAGYWNEQYF,TRBV27,-
CASSKKRPPNGSDRQEEQYF,TRBV21-1,-
CASRGLGGFQETQYF,TRBV28,-
CASSYSMRLSYEQYF,TRBV6-2/TRBV6-3,-
CASSLEDRGLLYGYTF,TRBV7-9,TRBD1
CASRPLAGGTGELFF,TRBV6-5,TRBD2
CASSRQRAGEETQYF,TRBV5-1,TRBD2
CASSEQGRNQPQHF,TRBV25-1,-
CARPHRVRLEKLFF,TRBV19,-
CASFMNTEAFF,TRBV10-2,-
CATRAGAGTGSMSGNSPLHF,TRBV19,TRBD1
CASSGTGETEAFF,TRBV2,TRBD1
CASSLAGGGADTQYF,TRBV5-4,TRBD2
CAWSVEPTIYGYTF,TRBV30,-
CASSEFGTGGSYEQYF,TRBV25-1,TRBD1
CASSPPGLENNEQFF,TRBV5-6,TRBD2
CAWSVGQDEKLFF,TRBV30,-
CATGLTYNEQFF,TRBV15,-
CASSKSMGGSYEQYF,TRBV9,-
CASSQDFRTGEQFF,TRBV4-3,TRBD1
CASSQERLAGGPGEQFF,TRBV4-2,TRBD2
CASSPDRAYNEQFF,TRBV6-6,TRBD1
CASRSNTEAFF,TRBV19,-